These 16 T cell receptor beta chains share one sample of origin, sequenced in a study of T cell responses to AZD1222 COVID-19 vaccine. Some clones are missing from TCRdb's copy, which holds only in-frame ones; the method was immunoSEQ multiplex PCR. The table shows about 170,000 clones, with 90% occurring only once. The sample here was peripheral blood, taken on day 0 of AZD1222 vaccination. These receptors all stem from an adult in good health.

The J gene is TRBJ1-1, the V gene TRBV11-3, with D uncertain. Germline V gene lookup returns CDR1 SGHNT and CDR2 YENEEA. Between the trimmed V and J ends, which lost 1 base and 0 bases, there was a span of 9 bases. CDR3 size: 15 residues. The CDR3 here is CASSLGQSLNTEAFF. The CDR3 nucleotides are TGTGCCAGCAGCTTAGGCCAGTCTTTGAACACTGAAGCTTTCTTT.

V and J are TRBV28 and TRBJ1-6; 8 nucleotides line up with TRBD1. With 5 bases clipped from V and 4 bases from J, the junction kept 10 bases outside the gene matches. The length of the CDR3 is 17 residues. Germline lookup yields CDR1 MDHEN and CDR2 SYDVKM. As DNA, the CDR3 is TGTGCCAGCAGTCCTTACAGGGGGGCTCTTTATAATTCACCCCTCCACTTT. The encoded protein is CASSPYRGALYNSPLHF.

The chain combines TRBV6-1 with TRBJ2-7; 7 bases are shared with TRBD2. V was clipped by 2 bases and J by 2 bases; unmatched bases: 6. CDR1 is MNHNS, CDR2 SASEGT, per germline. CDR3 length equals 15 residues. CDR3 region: CASSEILRGTYEQYF. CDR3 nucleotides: TGTGCCAGCAGTGAAATCTTGCGGGGGACCTACGAGCAGTACTTC.

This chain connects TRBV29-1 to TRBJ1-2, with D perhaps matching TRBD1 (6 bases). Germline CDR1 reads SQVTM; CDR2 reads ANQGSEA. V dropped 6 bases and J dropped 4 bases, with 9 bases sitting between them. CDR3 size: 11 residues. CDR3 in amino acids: CSVMGAYGYTF. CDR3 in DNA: TGCAGCGTGATGGGGGCCTATGGCTACACCTTC.

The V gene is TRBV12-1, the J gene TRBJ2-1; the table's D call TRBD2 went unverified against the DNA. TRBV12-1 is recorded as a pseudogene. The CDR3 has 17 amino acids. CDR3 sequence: CASSQIPASGQDNEQFF. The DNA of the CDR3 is TGTGCCAGCAGCCAAATACCAGCTAGCGGGCAAGACAATGAGCAGTTCTTC.

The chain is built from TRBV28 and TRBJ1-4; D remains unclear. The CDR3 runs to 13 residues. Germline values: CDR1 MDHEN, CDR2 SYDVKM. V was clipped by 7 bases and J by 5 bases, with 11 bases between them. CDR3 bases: TGTGCCAGCAAGAACTCCTTGAATGAAAAACTGTTTTTT. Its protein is CASKNSLNEKLFF.

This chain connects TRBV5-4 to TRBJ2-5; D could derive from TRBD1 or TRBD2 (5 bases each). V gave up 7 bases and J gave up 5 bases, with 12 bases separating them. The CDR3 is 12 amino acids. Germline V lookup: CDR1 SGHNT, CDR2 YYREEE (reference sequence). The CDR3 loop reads CASQGPGETQYF. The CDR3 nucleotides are TGTGCCAGCCAGGGACCGGGGGAGACCCAGTACTTC.

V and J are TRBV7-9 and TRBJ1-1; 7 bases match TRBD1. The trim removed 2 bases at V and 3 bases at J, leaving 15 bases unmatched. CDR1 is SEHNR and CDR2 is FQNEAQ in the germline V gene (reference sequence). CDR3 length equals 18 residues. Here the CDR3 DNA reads TGTGCCAGCAGCTTAAGTGGTATGGCGGCAGGGGGTGACACTGAAGCTTTCTTT. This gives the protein CASSLSGMAAGGDTEAFF.

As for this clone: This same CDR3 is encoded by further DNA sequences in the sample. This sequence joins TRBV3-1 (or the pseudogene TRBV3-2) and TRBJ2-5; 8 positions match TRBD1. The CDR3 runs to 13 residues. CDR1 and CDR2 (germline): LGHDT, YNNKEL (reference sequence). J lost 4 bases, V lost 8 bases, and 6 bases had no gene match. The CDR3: CASSQGGTETQYF. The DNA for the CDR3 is TGTGCCAGCTCACAGGGGGGAACAGAGACCCAGTACTTC.

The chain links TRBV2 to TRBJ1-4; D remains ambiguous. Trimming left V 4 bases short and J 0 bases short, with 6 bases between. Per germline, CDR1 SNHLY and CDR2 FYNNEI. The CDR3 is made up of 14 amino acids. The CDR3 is CASSVRTTNEKLFF. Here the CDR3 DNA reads TGTGCCAGCAGTGTACGAACAACTAATGAAAAACTGTTTTTT.

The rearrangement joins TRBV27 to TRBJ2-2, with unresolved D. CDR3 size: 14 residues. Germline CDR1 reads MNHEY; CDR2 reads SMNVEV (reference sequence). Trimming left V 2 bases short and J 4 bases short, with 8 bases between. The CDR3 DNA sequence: TGTGCCAGCAGTTTAGGTTGGAGCACCGGGGAGCTGTTTTTT. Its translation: CASSLGWSTGELFF.

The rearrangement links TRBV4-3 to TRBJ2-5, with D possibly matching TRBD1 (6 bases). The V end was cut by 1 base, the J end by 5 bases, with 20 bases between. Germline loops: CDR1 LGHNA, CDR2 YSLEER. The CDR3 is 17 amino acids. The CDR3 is CASSQGYWTGQGETQYF. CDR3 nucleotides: TGCGCCAGCAGCCAAGGGTATTGGACGGGGCAGGGGGAGACCCAGTACTTC.

CDR3 region: CASSLYEIGNQPQHF. CDR3 DNA: TGTGCCAGCAGCTTATATGAGATTGGCAATCAGCCCCAGCATTTT. The chain carries TRBV7-2 and TRBJ1-5; D is uncertain. The germline gives CDR1 SGHTA, CDR2 FQGNSA. This CDR3 has 15 residues. Trimming took off 2 bases at V and 2 bases at J, with 10 bases between the two ends.

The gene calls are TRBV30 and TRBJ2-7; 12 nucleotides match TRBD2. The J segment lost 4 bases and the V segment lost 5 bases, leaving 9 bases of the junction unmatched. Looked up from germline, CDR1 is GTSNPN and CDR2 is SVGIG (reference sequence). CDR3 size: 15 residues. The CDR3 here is CAWVELAGGSYEQYF. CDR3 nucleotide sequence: TGTGCCTGGGTGGAACTAGCGGGGGGTTCGTACGAGCAGTACTTC.

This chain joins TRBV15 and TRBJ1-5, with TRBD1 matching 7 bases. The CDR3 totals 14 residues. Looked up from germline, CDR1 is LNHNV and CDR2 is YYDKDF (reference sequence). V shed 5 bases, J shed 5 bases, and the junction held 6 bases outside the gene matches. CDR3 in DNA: TGTGCCACCAGCCCGGACAGGAGTTATCAGCCCCAGCATTTT. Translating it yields CATSPDRSYQPQHF.

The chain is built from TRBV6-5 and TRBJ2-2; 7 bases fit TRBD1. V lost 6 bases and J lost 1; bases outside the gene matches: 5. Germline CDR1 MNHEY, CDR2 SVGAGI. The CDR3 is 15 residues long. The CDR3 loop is CASRMTGMNTGELFF. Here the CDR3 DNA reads TGTGCCAGCAGGATGACAGGGATGAACACCGGGGAGCTGTTTTTT.